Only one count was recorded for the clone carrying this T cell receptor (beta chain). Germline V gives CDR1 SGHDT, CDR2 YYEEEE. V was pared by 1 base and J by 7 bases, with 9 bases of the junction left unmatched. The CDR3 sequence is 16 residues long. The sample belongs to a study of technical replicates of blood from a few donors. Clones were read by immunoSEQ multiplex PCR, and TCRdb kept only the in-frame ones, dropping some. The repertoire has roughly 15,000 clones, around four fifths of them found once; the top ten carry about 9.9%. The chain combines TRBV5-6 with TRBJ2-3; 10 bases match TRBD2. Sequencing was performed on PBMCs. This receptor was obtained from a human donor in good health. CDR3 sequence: CASSLTVAGGHNTQYF. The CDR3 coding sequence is TGTGCCAGCAGCTTGACGGTAGCGGGAGGCCACAATACGCAGTATTTT.